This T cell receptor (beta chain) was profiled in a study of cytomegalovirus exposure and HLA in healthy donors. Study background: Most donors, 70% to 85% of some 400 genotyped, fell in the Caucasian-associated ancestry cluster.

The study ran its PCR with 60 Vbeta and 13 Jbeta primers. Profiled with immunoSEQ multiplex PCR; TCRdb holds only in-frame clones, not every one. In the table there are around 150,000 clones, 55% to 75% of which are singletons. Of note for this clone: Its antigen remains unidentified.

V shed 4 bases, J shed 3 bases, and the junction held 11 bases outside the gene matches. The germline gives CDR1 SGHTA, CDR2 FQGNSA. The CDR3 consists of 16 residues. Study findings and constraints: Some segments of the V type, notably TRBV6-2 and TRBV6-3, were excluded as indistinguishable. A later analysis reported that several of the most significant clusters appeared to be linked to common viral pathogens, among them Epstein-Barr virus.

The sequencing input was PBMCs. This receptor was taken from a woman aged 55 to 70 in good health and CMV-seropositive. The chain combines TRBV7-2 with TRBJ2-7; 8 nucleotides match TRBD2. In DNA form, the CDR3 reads TGTGCCAGCAGCTCGGCGGGGGGCAGCCTTTACTACGAGCAGTACTTC. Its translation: CASSSAGGSLYYEQYF.